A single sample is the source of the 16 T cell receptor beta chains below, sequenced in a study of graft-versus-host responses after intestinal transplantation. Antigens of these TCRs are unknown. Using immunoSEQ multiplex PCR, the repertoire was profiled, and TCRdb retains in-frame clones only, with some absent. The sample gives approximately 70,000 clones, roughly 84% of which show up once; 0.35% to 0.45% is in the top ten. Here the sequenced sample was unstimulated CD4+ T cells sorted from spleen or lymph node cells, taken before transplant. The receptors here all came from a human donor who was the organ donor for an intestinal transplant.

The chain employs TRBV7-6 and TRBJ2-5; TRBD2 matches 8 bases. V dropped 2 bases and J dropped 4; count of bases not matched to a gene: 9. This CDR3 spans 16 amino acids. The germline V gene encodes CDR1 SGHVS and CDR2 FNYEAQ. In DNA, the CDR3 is TGTGCCAGCAGCTTACTACAGGGTCGGGGGGGAGAGACCCAGTACTTC. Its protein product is CASSLLQGRGGETQYF.

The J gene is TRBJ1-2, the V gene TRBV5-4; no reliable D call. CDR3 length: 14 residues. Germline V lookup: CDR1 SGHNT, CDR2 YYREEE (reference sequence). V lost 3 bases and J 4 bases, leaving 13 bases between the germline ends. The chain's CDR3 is CASSSQTAPYGYTF. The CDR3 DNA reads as TGTGCCAGCAGCTCACAAACAGCTCCCTATGGCTACACCTTC.

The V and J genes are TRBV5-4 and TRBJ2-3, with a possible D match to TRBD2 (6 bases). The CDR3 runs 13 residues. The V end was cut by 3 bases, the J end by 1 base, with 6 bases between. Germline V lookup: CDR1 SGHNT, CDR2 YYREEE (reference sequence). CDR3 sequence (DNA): TGTGCCAGCAGCTCGGGAGGCACAGATACGCAGTATTTT. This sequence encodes CASSSGGTDTQYF.

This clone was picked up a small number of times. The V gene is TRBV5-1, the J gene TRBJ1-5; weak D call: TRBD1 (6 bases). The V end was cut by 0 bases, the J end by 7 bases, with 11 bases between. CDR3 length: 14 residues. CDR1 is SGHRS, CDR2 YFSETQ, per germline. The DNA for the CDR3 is TGCGCCAGCAGCTTGGGTACAGGGAGACAGCCCCAGCATTTT. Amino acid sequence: CASSLGTGRQPQHF.

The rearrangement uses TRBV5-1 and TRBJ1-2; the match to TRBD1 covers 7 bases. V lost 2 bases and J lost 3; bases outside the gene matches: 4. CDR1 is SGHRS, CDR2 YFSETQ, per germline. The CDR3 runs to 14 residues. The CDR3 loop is CASSFEGADYGYTF. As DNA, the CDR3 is TGCGCCAGCAGCTTCGAGGGGGCAGACTATGGCTACACCTTC.

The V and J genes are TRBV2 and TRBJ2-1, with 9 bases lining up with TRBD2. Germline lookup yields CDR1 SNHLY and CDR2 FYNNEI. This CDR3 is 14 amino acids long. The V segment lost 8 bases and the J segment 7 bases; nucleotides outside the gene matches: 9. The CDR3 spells CASRSGGTTNEQFF. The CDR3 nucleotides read TGTGCCAGCCGCAGCGGGGGGACTACGAATGAGCAGTTCTTC. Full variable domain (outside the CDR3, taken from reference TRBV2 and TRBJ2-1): EPEVTQTPSHQVTQMGQEVILRCVPISNHLYFYWYRQILGQKVEFLVSFYNNEISEKSEIFDDQFSVERPDGSNFTLKIRSTKLEDSAMYFCASRSGGTTNEQFFGPGTRLTVL.

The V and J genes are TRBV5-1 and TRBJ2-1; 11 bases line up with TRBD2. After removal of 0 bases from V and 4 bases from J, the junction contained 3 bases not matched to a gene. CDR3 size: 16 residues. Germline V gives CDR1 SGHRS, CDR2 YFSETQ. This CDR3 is CASSLVGTSGYNEQFF. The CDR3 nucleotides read TGCGCCAGCAGCTTGGTTGGGACTAGCGGATACAATGAGCAGTTCTTC.

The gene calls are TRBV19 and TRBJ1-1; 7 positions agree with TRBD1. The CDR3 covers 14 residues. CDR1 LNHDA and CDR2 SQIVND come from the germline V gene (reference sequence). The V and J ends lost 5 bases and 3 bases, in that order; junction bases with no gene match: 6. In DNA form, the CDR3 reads TGTGCCAGTAGTGACAGGGTTGGCGACACTGAAGCTTTCTTT. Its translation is CASSDRVGDTEAFF.

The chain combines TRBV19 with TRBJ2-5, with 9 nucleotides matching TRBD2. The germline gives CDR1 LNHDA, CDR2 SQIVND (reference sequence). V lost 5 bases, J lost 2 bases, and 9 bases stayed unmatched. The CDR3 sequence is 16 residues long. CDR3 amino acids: CASSPRGSGGQETQYF. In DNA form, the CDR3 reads TGTGCCAGTAGTCCCCGCGGTAGCGGGGGTCAAGAGACCCAGTACTTC. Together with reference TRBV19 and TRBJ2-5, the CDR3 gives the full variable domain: DGGITQSPKYLFRKEGQNVTLSCEQNLNHDAMYWYRQDPGQGLRLIYYSQIVNDFQKGDIAEGYSVSREKKESFPLTVTSAQKNPTAFYLCASSPRGSGGQETQYFGPGTRLLVL.

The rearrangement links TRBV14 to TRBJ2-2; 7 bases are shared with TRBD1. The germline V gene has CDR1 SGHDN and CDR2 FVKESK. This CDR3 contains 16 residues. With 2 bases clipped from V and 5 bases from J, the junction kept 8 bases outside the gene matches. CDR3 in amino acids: CASSQRDLRGTGELFF. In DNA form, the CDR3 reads TGTGCCAGCAGCCAAAGGGACCTCAGGGGGACCGGGGAGCTGTTTTTT.

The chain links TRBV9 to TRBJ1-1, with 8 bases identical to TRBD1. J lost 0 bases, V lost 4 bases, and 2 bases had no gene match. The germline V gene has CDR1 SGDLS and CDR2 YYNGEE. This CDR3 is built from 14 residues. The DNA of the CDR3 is TGTGCCAGCAGCCGACAGGGGATGAACACTGAAGCTTTCTTT. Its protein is CASSRQGMNTEAFF.

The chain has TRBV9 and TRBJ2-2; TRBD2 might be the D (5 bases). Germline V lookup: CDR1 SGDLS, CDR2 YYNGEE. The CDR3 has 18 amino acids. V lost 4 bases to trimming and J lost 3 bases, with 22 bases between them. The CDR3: CASSPEGSRVIYTGELFF. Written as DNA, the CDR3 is TGTGCCAGCAGCCCCGAGGGATCCCGGGTGATCTACACCGGGGAGCTGTTTTTT.

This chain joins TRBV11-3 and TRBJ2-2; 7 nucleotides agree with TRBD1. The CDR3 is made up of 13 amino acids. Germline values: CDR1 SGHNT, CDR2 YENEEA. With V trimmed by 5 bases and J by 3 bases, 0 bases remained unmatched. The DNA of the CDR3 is TGTGCCAGCAGCACAGGGGACACCGGGGAGCTGTTTTTT. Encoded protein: CASSTGDTGELFF.

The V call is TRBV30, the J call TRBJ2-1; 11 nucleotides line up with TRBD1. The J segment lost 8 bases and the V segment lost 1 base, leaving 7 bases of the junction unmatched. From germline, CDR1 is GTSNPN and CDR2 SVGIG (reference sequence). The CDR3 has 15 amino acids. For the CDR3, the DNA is TGTGCCTGGAGTGAAACGGGACAGGGGGTCTATGAGCAGTTCTTC. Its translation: CAWSETGQGVYEQFF. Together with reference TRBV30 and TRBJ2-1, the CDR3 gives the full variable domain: SQTIHQWPATLVQPVGSPLSLECTVEGTSNPNLYWYRQAAGRGLQLLFYSVGIGQISSEVPQNLSASRPQDRQFILSSKKLLLSDSGFYLCAWSETGQGVYEQFFGPGTRLTVL.

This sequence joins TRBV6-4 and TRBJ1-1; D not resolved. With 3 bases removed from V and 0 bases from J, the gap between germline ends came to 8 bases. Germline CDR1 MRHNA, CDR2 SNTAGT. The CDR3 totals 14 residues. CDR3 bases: TGTGCCAGCAGTGAAGACACCGTGAACACTGAAGCTTTCTTT. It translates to CASSEDTVNTEAFF.

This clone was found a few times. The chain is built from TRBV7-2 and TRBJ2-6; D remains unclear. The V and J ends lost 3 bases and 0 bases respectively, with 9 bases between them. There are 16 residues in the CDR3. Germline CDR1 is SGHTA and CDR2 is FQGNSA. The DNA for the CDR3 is TGTGCCAGCAGCTTTGTTCTTCCCTCTGGGGCCAACGTCCTGACTTTC. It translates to CASSFVLPSGANVLTF.